The TCR beta chain described here comes from a study of T cell changes during pregnancy in multiple sclerosis. CDR3 length: 16 amino acids. Germline lookup yields CDR1 SGDLS and CDR2 YYNGEE. V lost 4 bases and J lost 7; bases outside the gene matches: 8. The method was immunoSEQ multiplex PCR; TCRdb's version includes in-frame clones alone and lacks a portion of them. The data contain about 14,000 clones, approximately 80% of them singletons. The chain uses TRBV9 and TRBJ2-1; 13 nucleotides match TRBD2. This TCR was sampled from a female donor in good health, enrolled as a control in a pregnancy study. Sequenced here: CD8+ T cells from peripheral blood mononuclear cells, sampled after pregnancy. The CDR3 here is CASSPQLAGGPNEQFF. The CDR3 DNA sequence: TGTGCCAGCAGCCCCCAACTAGCGGGAGGGCCGAATGAGCAGTTCTTC. The whole variable domain, filled in from reference TRBV9 and TRBJ2-1, reads DSGVTQTPKHLITATGQRVTLRCSPRSGDLSVYWYQQSLDQGLQFLIQYYNGEERAKGNILERFSAQQFPDLHSELNLSSLELGDSALYFCASSPQLAGGPNEQFFGPGTRLTVL.